Listed here are 18 T cell receptor beta chains from one sample, sequenced in a study of T cell responses to AZD1222 COVID-19 vaccine. Assay used: immunoSEQ multiplex PCR; TCRdb lists only in-frame clones, some missing. The table records about 190,000 clones, almost 95% of them present only once. The sequenced sample was peripheral blood, obtained on day 0 of AZD1222 vaccination. Receptors originate from an adult in good health.

In its sample, this clone was seen once. The V and J genes are TRBV19 and TRBJ2-2; 9 bases line up with TRBD1. V lost 9 bases and J lost 5; bases outside the gene matches: 4. The CDR3 sequence is 13 residues long. Germline V gene data show CDR1 as LNHDA and CDR2 as SQIVND (reference sequence). Here the CDR3 reads CASRDRVTGELFF. In DNA, the CDR3 is TGTGCCAGCCGGGACAGGGTGACCGGGGAGCTGTTTTTT. Complete variable domain (other parts from reference TRBV19 and TRBJ2-2): DGGITQSPKYLFRKEGQNVTLSCEQNLNHDAMYWYRQDPGQGLRLIYYSQIVNDFQKGDIAEGYSVSREKKESFPLTVTSAQKNPTAFYLCASRDRVTGELFFGEGSRLTVL.

CDR3 protein: CASRRTVEAFF. CDR3 nucleotides: TGTGCCAGCCGTCGGACAGTAGAAGCTTTCTTT. The chain is built from TRBV2 and TRBJ1-1; TRBD1 might be the D (6 bases). Germline values: CDR1 SNHLY, CDR2 FYNNEI. The CDR3 sequence is 11 residues long. V shed 8 bases and J shed 8 bases, with 12 bases lying between them.

The chain links TRBV6-5 to TRBJ1-2; TRBD1 matches at 9 bases. The CDR3 runs to 15 residues. V gave up 0 bases and J gave up 3 bases; unmatched junction bases: 2. From germline, CDR1 is MNHEY and CDR2 SVGAGI. For the CDR3, the DNA is TGTGCCAGCAGTTACTCGACAGGGGGGGACTATGGCTACACCTTC. It codes for CASSYSTGGDYGYTF.

The chain carries TRBV6-4 and TRBJ2-6; D uncertain. CDR3 length: 16 residues. V gave up 2 bases and J gave up 0 bases, with 8 bases separating them. Germline assignment: CDR1 MRHNA and CDR2 SNTAGT. CDR3 sequence reads: CASSDDDHSGANVLTF. DNA of the CDR3: TGTGCCAGCAGTGACGATGACCACTCTGGGGCCAACGTCCTGACTTTC.

CDR3 nucleotide sequence: TGCAGCGTTGAAAGAACTGGGCAGGACCAAGAGACCCAGTACTTC. It is translated as CSVERTGQDQETQYF. The J gene is TRBJ2-5, the V gene TRBV29-1; the D is unclear. CDR3 length equals 15 residues. V was cut by 2 bases and J by 0 bases, with 13 bases left in between. CDR1 and CDR2 from the germline V gene are SQVTM and ANQGSEA.

In DNA form, the CDR3 reads TGTGCCAGCAGCCAAGATCGGGTTGGGAGCAATCAGCCCCAGCATTTT. Amino acid sequence: CASSQDRVGSNQPQHF. The chain carries TRBV3-1 (or the pseudogene TRBV3-2) and TRBJ1-5; no definite D call. The CDR3 is 16 residues long. Germline values: CDR1 LGHDT, CDR2 YNNKEL (reference sequence). Trimming left V 0 bases short and J 1 base short, with 10 bases between.

The chain joins TRBV4-1 to TRBJ1-4; tentatively, D is TRBD1 (6 bases). The CDR3 runs 15 residues. V was trimmed by 0 bases and J by 5 bases, leaving 10 bases between them. In germline, CDR1 is MGHRA, CDR2 YSYEKL. CDR3 DNA: TGCGCCAGCAGCCAAGAAGGGGGGCCGAATGAAAAACTGTTTTTT. This translates into CASSQEGGPNEKLFF.

The chain combines TRBV18 with TRBJ2-7, with D uncertain. The V gene lost 5 bases and the J gene lost 1 base, with 12 bases spanning the gap. The CDR3 has 14 residues. Germline CDR1 reads KGHSH; CDR2 reads LQKENI. The CDR3: CASSGSVNSYEQYF. CDR3 sequence (DNA): TGTGCCAGCTCAGGATCGGTAAATTCCTACGAGCAGTACTTC.

There are a few counts of this clone. This chain joins TRBV27 and TRBJ1-5; TRBD1 aligns across 7 bases. J gave up 7 bases and V 8 bases, and 8 bases lay outside the gene matches. Germline CDR1 is MNHEY and CDR2 is SMNVEV (reference sequence). This CDR3 has 13 amino acids. The CDR3 region has the DNA TGTGCCAGCGCCGACAGGGTTCGCCAGCCCCAGCATTTT. It is translated as CASADRVRQPQHF.

The genes are TRBV3-1 (or the pseudogene TRBV3-2) and TRBJ2-5; D might be TRBD2 (5 bases). Germline V gives CDR1 LGHDT, CDR2 YNNKEL (reference sequence). This CDR3 is 13 amino acids long. The V end lost 0 bases, the J end lost 7 bases, and 9 bases lay between the germline ends. The CDR3 bases are TGTGCCAGCAGCCAAGATCGCCTAGCGACCCAGTACTTC. Amino acids: CASSQDRLATQYF.

The chain carries TRBV28 and TRBJ1-5; D possibly corresponds to TRBD1 (6 bases). This CDR3 has 16 residues. The germline V and J ends were trimmed by 0 bases and 6 bases, with 15 bases remaining between them. Germline lookup yields CDR1 MDHEN and CDR2 SYDVKM. Here the CDR3 reads CASSLWAGDKRQPQHF. The CDR3 DNA sequence: TGTGCCAGCAGTTTATGGGCAGGGGATAAACGTCAGCCCCAGCATTTT.

The rearrangement links TRBV6-2 or TRBV6-3 to TRBJ1-1; D is perhaps TRBD1 (5 bases). Germline CDR1 reads MNHEY; CDR2 reads SVGEGT. CDR3 length: 16 residues. Trimming shortened V by 2 bases and J by 0 bases, and 13 bases separated the two germline ends. CDR3: CASSYPGGYLNTEAFF. For the CDR3, the DNA is TGTGCCAGCAGTTACCCCGGGGGGTACTTGAACACTGAAGCTTTCTTT.

The chain links TRBV3-1 (or the pseudogene TRBV3-2) to TRBJ1-2; D perhaps matches TRBD1 (5 bases). Germline loops: CDR1 LGHDT, CDR2 YNNKEL (reference sequence). Trimming stripped 2 bases from V and 7 bases from J, with 14 bases between. This CDR3 contains 14 residues. CDR3 nucleotides: TGTGCCAGCAGCCAATTTGGGGGGAATGGTGGCTACACCTTC. This codes for CASSQFGGNGGYTF.

CDR3 in DNA: TGTGCCTGGGTCAGGGTAGTAGGCGAGCAGTACTTC. Protein product: CAWVRVVGEQYF. This chain joins TRBV30 and TRBJ2-7, with D possibly TRBD1 on 5 matching bases. The CDR3 sequence is 12 residues long. Germline V gene lookup returns CDR1 GTSNPN and CDR2 SVGIG (reference sequence). V was shortened by 5 bases and J by 6 bases, with 14 bases between the two germline ends.

The chain combines TRBV10-1 with TRBJ2-3; perhaps TRBD1 as D (6 bases). Deletions cut 5 bases from V and 8 bases from J, with 11 bases between. The CDR3 consists of 12 residues. Germline V gives CDR1 WNHNN, CDR2 SYGVQD (reference sequence). The CDR3 region has the DNA TGCGCCAGCAGTTCACAGGGTGGTACGCAGTATTTT. Residues: CASSSQGGTQYF.

The chain links TRBV24-1 to TRBJ2-3; 7 nucleotides match TRBD2. V was pared by 2 bases and J by 6 bases, with 16 bases of the junction left unmatched. CDR3 size: 18 residues. Germline CDR1 reads KGHDR; CDR2 reads SFDVKD. CDR3 loop: CATSDSRSGGMGGDTQYF. CDR3 DNA sequence: TGTGCCACCAGTGATTCAAGGTCCGGAGGGATGGGGGGGGATACGCAGTATTTT.

V and J are TRBV12-5 and TRBJ1-1; D remains ambiguous. V dropped 4 bases and J dropped 4 bases, with 13 bases sitting between them. CDR3 length equals 14 residues. Germline V gives CDR1 LGHNT, CDR2 FRNRAP. CDR3 bases: TGTGCTAGTGGTTCTGGCAGAGGAAGCACTGAAGCTTTCTTT. It codes for CASGSGRGSTEAFF.

The J gene is TRBJ1-6, the V gene TRBV9; tentative D call: TRBD1 (5 bases). Per germline, CDR1 SGDLS and CDR2 YYNGEE. V was pared by 4 bases and J by 7 bases, with 15 bases between. This CDR3 is 15 amino acids long. The DNA of the CDR3 is TGTGCCAGCAGCTTCTCGACAGAGACGAATTCACCCCTCCACTTT. This codes for CASSFSTETNSPLHF.